The next 31 T cell receptor beta chains were all read from a single sample in a study of beta chain features in type 1 diabetes (dated by TCRdb to 2016 to 2019). Study-wide findings and limitations: In all four CD4+ subsets, TCRB CDR3 length was moderately but significantly shorter in type 1 diabetes patients.

These receptors are not linked to any known antigen. Libraries were built with the immunoSEQ multiplex PCR assay. The entire isolated RNA was reverse transcribed using the High Capacity cDNA Reverse Transcription Kit, and thus expressed TCRB transcripts were sequenced. The clones in this table, taken by TCRdb from immuneACCESS, are in-frame only. Not every clone is retained; where verified, under half of the shortfall comes from an unresolved V gene, and the cause of the rest is unknown. The sample profile shows 150,000 to 200,000 clones; almost 65% of them were found once. About 0.091% of the sample goes to the ten largest clones. Sequenced input: naive CD4+ T cells from blood. Interpreted using the paper, the cell subset or site label stands for: true naive CD4+ T cells. The receptors originated from a man between 25 and 39 years old with type 1 diabetes.

J is TRBJ1-1 and V is TRBV2; the D gene is possibly TRBD1 (5 bases). This CDR3 spans 13 amino acids. Per the germline V gene, CDR1 is SNHLY and CDR2 is FYNNEI. V was trimmed by 4 bases and J by 4 bases, leaving 10 bases between them. This CDR3 reads CASSVEGSTEAFF. The CDR3 nucleotides are TGTGCCAGCAGTGTAGAGGGGAGCACTGAAGCTTTCTTT.

The chain joins TRBV6-6 to TRBJ1-5, with TRBD1 matching over 10 bases. This CDR3 is built from 15 residues. The ends lost 2 bases at V and 4 bases at J; junction bases unmatched: 2. Germline values: CDR1 MNHNY, CDR2 SVGAGI (reference sequence). The CDR3 nucleotides are TGTGCCAGCAGTTACCCGGGACAGGGGAATCAGCCCCAGCATTTT. Translation: CASSYPGQGNQPQHF.

Only a few counts were recorded for this clone. J is TRBJ2-3 and V is TRBV29-1, with D hard to call. This CDR3 spans 14 amino acids. V lost 6 bases and J 1 base, leaving 14 bases between the germline ends. Germline V gives CDR1 SQVTM, CDR2 ANQGSEA. The CDR3 spells CSVEPGPRTDTQYF. The CDR3 DNA is TGCAGCGTGGAACCCGGACCACGCACAGATACGCAGTATTTT.

This clone was recorded a few times. The chain is built from TRBV4-1 and TRBJ2-3; D is perhaps TRBD1 (6 bases). The CDR3 runs 15 residues. Per germline, CDR1 MGHRA and CDR2 YSYEKL. The V end lost 0 bases, the J end lost 3 bases, and 10 bases lay between the germline ends. The CDR3 bases are TGCGCCAGCAGCCAAGACAGGGGTAATACAGATACGCAGTATTTT. This gives the protein CASSQDRGNTDTQYF.

The chain links TRBV5-6 to TRBJ2-7; 9 positions match TRBD1. V dropped 6 bases and J dropped 2; count of bases not matched to a gene: 3. This CDR3 contains 13 residues. Germline CDR1 SGHDT, CDR2 YYEEEE. CDR3 sequence reads: CASKGQGPYEQYF. The CDR3 DNA sequence: TGTGCCAGCAAGGGACAGGGACCCTACGAGCAGTACTTC. The complete variable domain, with remaining parts taken from reference TRBV5-6 and TRBJ2-7, reads DAGVTQSPTHLIKTRGQQVTLRCSPKSGHDTVSWYQQALGQGPQFIFQYYEEEERQRGNFPDRFSGHQFPNYSSELNVNALLLGDSALYLCASKGQGPYEQYFGPGTRLTVT.

This clone was counted only a few times. The gene calls are TRBV4-3 and TRBJ1-2; possibly TRBD1 for D (6 bases). This CDR3 has 14 residues. Trimming took off 0 bases at V and 4 bases at J, with 9 bases between the two ends. CDR1 and CDR2 from the germline V gene are LGHNA and YSLEER. CDR3 in DNA: TGCGCCAGCAGCCAAGAGGGGGCCGGCTATGGCTACACCTTC. This translates into CASSQEGAGYGYTF.

The chain has TRBV10-3 and TRBJ1-6; D is perhaps TRBD1 (6 bases). CDR1 is ENHRY and CDR2 is SYGVKD in the germline V gene. CDR3 length: 16 residues. The germline V and J ends were trimmed by 3 bases and 6 bases, with 15 bases remaining between them. CDR3 DNA: TGTGCCATCAGTGACCGTAGACAGGAACTTAATTCACCCCTCCACTTT. Translation: CAISDRRQELNSPLHF.

The chain joins TRBV18 to TRBJ2-7; D might be TRBD2 (6 bases). This CDR3 is built from 14 residues. Germline V gives CDR1 KGHSH, CDR2 LQKENI. Trimming cost V 0 bases and J 4 bases, with 10 bases left between them. The CDR3 DNA reads TGTGCCAGCTCACCACCTAGGGAGGTATACGAGCAGTACTTC. Protein: CASSPPREVYEQYF.

This clone was counted once. This chain links TRBV9 with TRBJ2-7, with TRBD1 matching over 9 bases. This CDR3 has 15 residues. The trim removed 4 bases at V and 6 bases at J, leaving 11 bases unmatched. Germline values: CDR1 SGDLS, CDR2 YYNGEE. For the CDR3, the DNA is TGTGCCAGCAGCTACCACGCGGGACAGGGACCCGAGCAGTACTTC. It yields the protein CASSYHAGQGPEQYF. The variable domain in full, completed from reference TRBV9 and TRBJ2-7, reads DSGVTQTPKHLITATGQRVTLRCSPRSGDLSVYWYQQSLDQGLQFLIQYYNGEERAKGNILERFSAQQFPDLHSELNLSSLELGDSALYFCASSYHAGQGPEQYFGPGTRLTVT.

The chain carries TRBV29-1 and TRBJ1-1, with D unclear. Germline CDR1 reads SQVTM; CDR2 reads ANQGSEA. The V end was cut by 0 bases, the J end by 1 base, with 9 bases between. The CDR3 is 14 residues long. The CDR3 DNA is TGCAGCGTTGAAGATTTTACCTCGAACACTGAAGCTTTCTTT. Its translation is CSVEDFTSNTEAFF.

V is TRBV2 and J is TRBJ2-1; 14 nucleotides agree with TRBD2. Germline V lookup: CDR1 SNHLY, CDR2 FYNNEI. V dropped 5 bases and J dropped 5; count of bases not matched to a gene: 5. The CDR3 extends over 16 amino acids. DNA of the CDR3: TGTGCCAGCAGTTTGGAGGGACTAGCGGGGGACAATGAGCAGTTCTTC. Protein: CASSLEGLAGDNEQFF. Based on the CDR3 plus reference TRBV2 and TRBJ2-1, the full variable domain is EPEVTQTPSHQVTQMGQEVILRCVPISNHLYFYWYRQILGQKVEFLVSFYNNEISEKSEIFDDQFSVERPDGSNFTLKIRSTKLEDSAMYFCASSLEGLAGDNEQFFGPGTRLTVL.

The J gene is TRBJ1-5, the V gene TRBV5-1, with 9 bases that match TRBD1. V was clipped by 4 bases and J by 6 bases; unmatched bases: 5. Looked up from germline, CDR1 is SGHRS and CDR2 is YFSETQ. The CDR3 has 14 residues. The CDR3 spells CASSPTGGSQPQHF. CDR3 coding DNA: TGCGCCAGCAGCCCCACAGGGGGCAGTCAGCCCCAGCATTTT.

The V call is TRBV10-3, the J call TRBJ2-5; the D is unclear. V was cut by 3 bases and J by 5 bases, with 7 bases left in between. The length of the CDR3 is 12 residues. The germline V gene has CDR1 ENHRY and CDR2 SYGVKD. CDR3: CAISDMSETQYF. In nucleotides, the CDR3 is TGTGCCATCAGTGACATGTCCGAGACCCAGTACTTC.

The chain is built from TRBV27 and TRBJ1-4; the match to TRBD1 covers 10 bases. Germline V CDR1 and CDR2: MNHEY, SMNVEV (reference sequence). The length of the CDR3 is 17 residues. With 7 bases clipped from V and 3 bases from J, the junction kept 11 bases outside the gene matches. The CDR3 reads CASTHSTGGLPNEKLFF. CDR3 bases: TGTGCCAGCACCCACTCGACAGGGGGCCTTCCTAATGAAAAACTGTTTTTT.

This rearrangement joins TRBV9 to TRBJ2-1; the match to TRBD2 covers 10 bases. Germline CDR1 reads SGDLS; CDR2 reads YYNGEE. This CDR3 region has 15 residues. The junction had 4 bases not matched to a gene; V was cut back by 1 base and J by 6 bases. The CDR3 loop is CASSVIAGGVNEQFF. Written as DNA, the CDR3 is TGTGCCAGCAGCGTAATAGCGGGGGGAGTCAATGAGCAGTTCTTC.

The V gene is TRBV7-8, the J gene TRBJ2-7; the match to TRBD1 covers 7 bases. Per the germline V gene, CDR1 is SGHVS and CDR2 is FQNEAQ. This CDR3 contains 13 residues. Trimming at V came to 5 bases and at J to 5 bases, leaving 6 bases not matched to a gene. CDR3 nucleotide sequence: TGTGCCAGCAGCCTCGACAGGGATAACGAGCAGTACTTC. Protein product: CASSLDRDNEQYF.

The chain employs TRBV4-1 and TRBJ2-7; D tentatively fits TRBD1 or TRBD2 (5 bases each). Germline CDR1 reads MGHRA; CDR2 reads YSYEKL. Trimming removed 4 bases at V and 7 bases at J, with 14 bases between. The CDR3 length is 13 residues. The chain's CDR3 is CASSREGRTEQYF. CDR3 sequence (DNA): TGCGCCAGCAGCCGAGAGGGACGGACGGAGCAGTACTTC.

The genes are TRBV13 and TRBJ1-2; 7 bases map to TRBD1. The CDR3 covers 14 residues. From germline, CDR1 is PRHDT and CDR2 FYEKMQ (reference sequence). With 4 bases clipped from V and 5 bases from J, the junction kept 7 bases outside the gene matches. CDR3 sequence (DNA): TGTGCCAGCAGCTCACAAGACAGGGAGTATGGCTACACCTTC. Protein product: CASSSQDREYGYTF.

The V and J genes are TRBV5-1 and TRBJ2-1; TRBD2 aligns across 8 bases. V lost 3 bases, J lost 1 base, and 3 bases stayed unmatched. The CDR3 length is 15 residues. Germline CDR1 SGHRS, CDR2 YFSETQ. In nucleotides, the CDR3 is TGCGCCAGCAGCTCCACTAGCGGATCCTACAATGAGCAGTTCTTC. Protein product: CASSSTSGSYNEQFF.

The rearrangement joins TRBV6-5 to TRBJ1-3; D is ambiguous. From germline, CDR1 is MNHEY and CDR2 SVGAGI. V lost 0 bases to trimming and J lost 14 bases, with 17 bases between them. The CDR3 length is 14 residues. The DNA of the CDR3 is TGTGCCAGCAGTTACTCGGAGGACGGAATGACCTTATATTTT. It encodes CASSYSEDGMTLYF.

As to this clone: The same CDR3 can be traced to other DNA sequences in this sample. The rearrangement links TRBV15 to TRBJ2-1; D is perhaps TRBD1 (6 bases). In germline, CDR1 is LNHNV, CDR2 YYDKDF (reference sequence). V dropped 1 base and J dropped 1 base, with 8 bases sitting between them. The CDR3 totals 15 residues. This chain's CDR3 is CATSRAGASYNEQFF. As DNA, the CDR3 is TGTGCCACCAGCAGAGCAGGGGCGTCCTACAATGAGCAGTTCTTC.

The chain combines TRBV14 with TRBJ2-1, with D maybe TRBD2 (6 bases). The V end was cut by 4 bases, the J end by 9 bases, with 16 bases between. Germline V gene data show CDR1 as SGHDN and CDR2 as FVKESK. The CDR3 sequence is 14 residues long. In nucleotides, the CDR3 is TGTGCCAGCAGCCCTTTGGCGGGGTATTTTGAGCAGTTCTTC. As protein: CASSPLAGYFEQFF.

The chain has TRBV10-3 and TRBJ2-5, with D perhaps given as TRBD1 or TRBD2 (5 bases each). The CDR3 extends over 12 amino acids. V shed 7 bases and J shed 5 bases, with 11 bases lying between them. Germline V CDR1 and CDR2: ENHRY, SYGVKD. DNA for the CDR3: TGTGCCATCATGGCCAGGGAGGAGACCCAGTACTTC. This translates into CAIMAREETQYF.

This clone has more than one count but fewer than ten. V usage is TRBV29-1 and J usage is TRBJ2-3, with D unresolved. Trimming removed 1 base at V and 4 bases at J, with 6 bases between. There are 12 residues in the CDR3. In germline, CDR1 is SQVTM, CDR2 ANQGSEA. CDR3 sequence (DNA): TGCAGCGTTGAAGTCAATTCAGATACGCAGTATTTT. Its protein is CSVEVNSDTQYF.

The chain joins TRBV19 to TRBJ1-1; D uncertain. CDR3 size: 12 residues. The V end lost 7 bases, the J end lost 3 bases, and 9 bases lay between the germline ends. Per the germline V gene, CDR1 is LNHDA and CDR2 is SQIVND (reference sequence). The CDR3 nucleotides are TGTGCCAGTAAAGAAGATGACACTGAAGCTTTCTTT. It codes for CASKEDDTEAFF.

The V call is TRBV2, the J call TRBJ2-5, with 7 bases lining up with TRBD1. After removal of 2 bases from V and 5 bases from J, the junction contained 11 bases not matched to a gene. CDR1 and CDR2 from the germline V gene are SNHLY and FYNNEI. The CDR3 totals 16 residues. CDR3 sequence reads: CASSESFAGGRETQYF. CDR3 bases: TGTGCCAGCAGTGAAAGCTTCGCAGGGGGACGGGAGACCCAGTACTTC.

CDR3 protein: CASSEQETQYF. For the CDR3, the DNA is TGTGCCAGCAGCGAACAAGAGACCCAGTACTTC. The chain joins TRBV11-2 to TRBJ2-5; D call uncertain. The CDR3 is 11 residues long. V was shortened by 5 bases and J by 2 bases, with 3 bases between the two germline ends. CDR1 is SGHAT and CDR2 is FQNNGV in the germline V gene.

The V gene is TRBV13, the J gene TRBJ2-1; D not certain. The CDR3 length is 12 residues. The V end lost 4 bases, the J end lost 9 bases, and 10 bases lay between the germline ends. CDR1 is PRHDT, CDR2 FYEKMQ, per germline (reference sequence). The CDR3 sequence is CASSSNWGEQFF. The CDR3 DNA sequence: TGTGCCAGCAGCTCCAACTGGGGTGAGCAGTTCTTC.

The rearrangement uses TRBV9 and TRBJ1-2; tentative D call: TRBD1 (5 bases). V lost 0 bases and J lost 8, with 17 bases in between. There are 15 residues in the CDR3. CDR1 and CDR2 (germline): SGDLS, YYNGEE. Here the CDR3 reads CASSVGLLSQGGYTF. The CDR3 DNA is TGTGCCAGCAGCGTAGGACTCCTTTCCCAGGGAGGCTACACCTTC. Variable domain in full (rest from reference TRBV9 and TRBJ1-2): DSGVTQTPKHLITATGQRVTLRCSPRSGDLSVYWYQQSLDQGLQFLIQYYNGEERAKGNILERFSAQQFPDLHSELNLSSLELGDSALYFCASSVGLLSQGGYTFGSGTRLTVV.

The V and J genes are TRBV14 and TRBJ1-4; no definite D call. The germline gives CDR1 SGHDN, CDR2 FVKESK. There are 12 residues in the CDR3. V was clipped by 5 bases and J by 8 bases, with 9 bases between them. The CDR3 DNA reads as TGTGCCAGCAGCACCCAAGGGGAAAAACTGTTTTTT. Translated: CASSTQGEKLFF.

The J gene is TRBJ2-1, the V gene TRBV29-1; D is perhaps TRBD1 (6 bases). V was cut by 2 bases and J by 4 bases, with 6 bases left in between. Germline CDR1 is SQVTM and CDR2 is ANQGSEA. The CDR3 loop spans 12 amino acids. CDR3 residues: CSVERGYNEQFF. DNA of the CDR3: TGCAGCGTTGAAAGGGGGTACAATGAGCAGTTCTTC.